The next 28 T cell receptor beta chains were all read from a single sample in a study of shared clonotypes between healthy human individuals. Clones were sequenced by immunoSEQ multiplex PCR, and TCRdb holds only the in-frame ones, with some missing. The sample yields just over 2,000,000 clones, approximately 95% seen once. The sample taken for sequencing was naive CD4+ T cells sorted from blood. The subset: CD45RA+ positively selected. These receptors came from a man aged 18 to 35 in good health.

A word on this clone: This sample also contains other DNA sequences that code for the same CDR3. The chain links TRBV5-1 to TRBJ2-7, with no clear D. CDR1 and CDR2 (germline): SGHRS, YFSETQ. V lost 2 bases and J 1 base, leaving 7 bases between the germline ends. This CDR3 has 13 residues. CDR3 region: CASSFSGSYEQYF. The CDR3 nucleotides are TGCGCCAGCAGCTTTTCTGGATCCTACGAGCAGTACTTC.

The V gene is TRBV5-6, the J gene TRBJ2-3; D is ambiguous. CDR3 length: 16 residues. Germline CDR1 SGHDT, CDR2 YYEEEE. Trimming cost V 5 bases and J 0 bases, with 16 bases left between them. CDR3 bases: TGTGCCAGCAGTCGTCGCGACTGGTACAGCACAGATACGCAGTATTTT. It encodes CASSRRDWYSTDTQYF.

The V call is TRBV30, the J call TRBJ2-6; a weak D match, TRBD1 (7 bases). The V end was cut by 8 bases, the J end by 2 bases, with 16 bases between. The CDR3 runs 15 residues. The germline V gene has CDR1 GTSNPN and CDR2 SVGIG (reference sequence). CDR3 DNA sequence: TGTGCCGGCCAGGGGGGCAACCCTGGGGCCAACGTCCTGACTTTC. It specifies CAGQGGNPGANVLTF. Complete variable domain (other parts from reference TRBV30 and TRBJ2-6): SQTIHQWPATLVQPVGSPLSLECTVEGTSNPNLYWYRQAAGRGLQLLFYSVGIGQISSEVPQNLSASRPQDRQFILSSKKLLLSDSGFYLCAGQGGNPGANVLTFGAGSRLTVL.

Points on this clone: A junction boundary mismatches the germline segment, possibly from a read error. This chain joins TRBV7-7 and TRBJ1-3; D remains unclear. CDR1 and CDR2 from the germline V gene are SSHAT and FNYEAQ (reference sequence). The CDR3 runs 14 residues. CDR3 sequence: CASSLTPSGNTIYF. The CDR3 region has the DNA TGTGCTAGCAGCTTGACCCCATCTGGAAACACCATATATTTT.

CDR3 amino acids: CASSEIGGSGRSGIYEQYF. The CDR3 DNA is TGCGCCAGCAGTGAAATCGGCGGTAGCGGGAGGTCGGGGATTTACGAGCAGTACTTC. The gene calls are TRBV10-2 and TRBJ2-7; 10 nucleotides match TRBD2. Germline lookup yields CDR1 WSHSY and CDR2 SAAADI. The CDR3 consists of 19 residues. V was clipped by 3 bases and J by 4 bases; unmatched bases: 18.

The J gene is TRBJ2-5, the V gene TRBV6-6; 9 nucleotides match TRBD2. V lost 4 bases to trimming and J lost 4 bases; unmatched junction nucleotides: 10. This CDR3 spans 16 amino acids. Looked up from germline, CDR1 is MNHNY and CDR2 is SVGAGI (reference sequence). The CDR3 bases are TGTGCCAGCAGTTGGAGCGGGGGGACCTCCGGAGAGACCCAGTACTTC. Its translation: CASSWSGGTSGETQYF.

The sample holds a few counts of this clone. This chain uses TRBV2 with TRBJ1-5; TRBD1 might be the D (6 bases). The CDR3 runs 12 residues. Trimming shortened V by 5 bases and J by 7 bases, and 9 bases separated the two germline ends. Looked up from germline, CDR1 is SNHLY and CDR2 is FYNNEI. CDR3 sequence: CASSYREQPQHF. The CDR3 bases are TGTGCCAGCAGTTACAGGGAACAGCCCCAGCATTTT.

This chain joins TRBV20-1 and TRBJ1-2, with D hard to call. V lost 7 bases to trimming and J lost 8 bases, with 14 bases between them. Germline CDR1 and CDR2: DFQATT and SNEGSKA (reference sequence). The CDR3 has 11 amino acids. CDR3 DNA: TGCAGTGTCGCGGGCCCGGGGGGCTACACCTTC. Translated: CSVAGPGGYTF.

The chain uses TRBV5-1 and TRBJ2-7; D gene uncertain. There are 15 residues in the CDR3. Between the trimmed V and J ends, which lost 0 bases and 2 bases, there was a span of 12 bases. The germline V gene has CDR1 SGHRS and CDR2 YFSETQ. Here the CDR3 DNA reads TGCGCCAGCAGCTTGGTTTTCGGTGGCCCCTACGAGCAGTACTTC. Translated: CASSLVFGGPYEQYF.

The rearrangement joins TRBV11-3 to TRBJ2-1; tentative D call: TRBD2 (5 bases). There are 13 residues in the CDR3. Per germline, CDR1 SGHNT and CDR2 YENEEA. V was pared by 2 bases and J by 7 bases, with 9 bases between. CDR3 sequence (DNA): TGTGCCAGCAGCTTACCCGGGGTAAATGAGCAGTTCTTC. It codes for CASSLPGVNEQFF.

The rearrangement links TRBV9 to TRBJ1-4, with D perhaps matching TRBD1 (5 bases). The CDR3 totals 17 residues. Trimming stripped 0 bases from V and 3 bases from J, with 15 bases between. Germline V gene sequence: CDR1 SGDLS, CDR2 YYNGEE. CDR3 nucleotide sequence: TGTGCCAGCAGCGTAGCATGGGACTTCGCCCCTAATGAAAAACTGTTTTTT. This codes for CASSVAWDFAPNEKLFF.

This clone appeared once. This rearrangement joins TRBV5-1 to TRBJ2-3, with D uncertain. The CDR3 loop spans 15 amino acids. Trimming left V 6 bases short and J 1 base short, with 15 bases between. CDR1 SGHRS and CDR2 YFSETQ come from the germline V gene. The CDR3 loop reads CASTYRMGGTDTQYF. CDR3 sequence (DNA): TGCGCCAGCACGTATAGGATGGGTGGCACAGATACGCAGTATTTT.

This clone appeared once. The V and J genes are TRBV5-4 and TRBJ2-7, with 7 nucleotides matching TRBD1. The germline gives CDR1 SGHNT, CDR2 YYREEE (reference sequence). Trimming at V came to 4 bases and at J to 2 bases, leaving 6 bases not matched to a gene. This CDR3 spans 14 amino acids. In DNA, the CDR3 is TGTGCCAGCAGCCTGCGGACAGGTGCCTACGAGCAGTACTTC. Its translation: CASSLRTGAYEQYF.

The count of this clone is one. This CDR3 reads CASSQGDRFTDTQYF. CDR3 DNA sequence: TGCGCCAGCAGCCAAGGAGACAGATTCACAGATACGCAGTATTTT. The chain joins TRBV4-3 to TRBJ2-3; D is perhaps TRBD1 (5 bases). In germline, CDR1 is LGHNA, CDR2 YSLEER. Between the trimmed V and J ends, which lost 1 base and 2 bases, there was a span of 10 bases. This CDR3 contains 15 residues.

Concerning this clone itself: Other DNA sequences in this specimen translate into the identical CDR3. This sequence joins TRBV2 and TRBJ2-2, with D possibly TRBD1 on 6 matching bases. The length of the CDR3 is 14 residues. Germline V gene data show CDR1 as SNHLY and CDR2 as FYNNEI. Trimming pared 5 bases from V and 2 bases from J, leaving 9 bases between. DNA of the CDR3: TGTGCCAGCAGTCCAGGGGAAAACACCGGGGAGCTGTTTTTT. It is translated as CASSPGENTGELFF. Full variable domain (missing parts from reference TRBV2 and TRBJ2-2): EPEVTQTPSHQVTQMGQEVILRCVPISNHLYFYWYRQILGQKVEFLVSFYNNEISEKSEIFDDQFSVERPDGSNFTLKIRSTKLEDSAMYFCASSPGENTGELFFGEGSRLTVL.

The chain has TRBV11-2 and TRBJ2-7; the D gene is possibly TRBD1 (6 bases). The ends were cut back, 5 bases at V and 4 bases at J, with 15 bases in the middle. The CDR3 runs 14 residues. The V gene's germline CDR1 is SGHAT and CDR2 FQNNGV. The CDR3 DNA reads as TGTGCCAGCAGCCTCCTAGGGGGTGGGTACGAGCAGTACTTC. Translated: CASSLLGGGYEQYF. Full variable domain (outside the CDR3, taken from reference TRBV11-2 and TRBJ2-7): EAGVAQSPRYKIIEKRQSVAFWCNPISGHATLYWYQQILGQGPKLLIQFQNNGVVDDSQLPKDRFSAERLKGVDSTLKIQPAKLEDSAVYLCASSLLGGGYEQYFGPGTRLTVT.

The chain carries TRBV2 and TRBJ1-2, with D perhaps TRBD1 (5 bases). Germline V CDR1 and CDR2: SNHLY, FYNNEI. The V and J ends lost 2 bases and 3 bases respectively, with 19 bases between them. The CDR3 length is 17 residues. CDR3 nucleotides: TGTGCCAGCAGTGAACGACAGACACTCATCCTGGACTATGGCTACACCTTC. Translated, it gives CASSERQTLILDYGYTF. Drawing the rest from reference TRBV2 and TRBJ1-2, the complete variable domain is EPEVTQTPSHQVTQMGQEVILRCVPISNHLYFYWYRQILGQKVEFLVSFYNNEISEKSEIFDDQFSVERPDGSNFTLKIRSTKLEDSAMYFCASSERQTLILDYGYTFGSGTRLTVV.

The chain recombines TRBV2 with TRBJ2-1, with D possibly TRBD1 on 6 matching bases. Per germline, CDR1 SNHLY and CDR2 FYNNEI. V lost 6 bases and J 12 bases, leaving 18 bases between the germline ends. This CDR3 region has 13 residues. The CDR3 region has the DNA TGTGCCAGCAGAAGGACAGAACCCCGGGGGCAGTTCTTC. Its protein product is CASRRTEPRGQFF.

The chain uses TRBV30 and TRBJ2-1; 10 bases agree with TRBD2. The CDR3 covers 15 residues. With V trimmed by 2 bases and J by 9 bases, 10 bases remained unmatched. Germline values: CDR1 GTSNPN, CDR2 SVGIG (reference sequence). The CDR3 DNA reads TGTGCCTGGAGTATACTAGCGGGGTTTGGGGGTGAGCAGTTCTTC. Encoded protein: CAWSILAGFGGEQFF.

In regard to this clone: Other DNA sequences of this sample code for an identical CDR3. This chain connects TRBV28 to TRBJ2-7; possible D gene TRBD2, 5 bases. The CDR3 loop spans 12 amino acids. The V gene lost 4 bases and the J gene lost 4 bases, with 8 bases spanning the gap. Germline V gene data show CDR1 as MDHEN and CDR2 as SYDVKM. As DNA, the CDR3 is TGTGCCAGCAGTTATCGGGGTTACGAGCAGTACTTC. This gives the protein CASSYRGYEQYF.

The chain employs TRBV7-9 and TRBJ2-7, with 7 bases identical to TRBD1. The CDR3 extends over 14 amino acids. Germline values: CDR1 SEHNR, CDR2 FQNEAQ (reference sequence). The V gene end was trimmed by 3 bases and the J gene end by 9 bases; junction bases not matched to a gene: 11. CDR3 loop: CASSFYSGTEGQYF. The CDR3 DNA reads TGTGCCAGCAGCTTTTACTCCGGGACAGAGGGGCAGTACTTC.

The chain is built from TRBV7-3 and TRBJ2-5; D remains ambiguous. V dropped 2 bases and J dropped 2 bases, with 9 bases sitting between them. Germline loops: CDR1 SGHTA, CDR2 FQGTGA. The length of the CDR3 is 14 residues. The CDR3 DNA sequence: TGTGCCAGCAGCTTAGGAACCGGGCAAGAGACCCAGTACTTC. It encodes CASSLGTGQETQYF.

This clone was found once. This chain uses TRBV30 with TRBJ1-1; the D is unclear. The CDR3 runs 15 residues. Germline assignment: CDR1 GTSNPN and CDR2 SVGIG (reference sequence). V was clipped by 1 base and J by 4 bases, with 16 bases between them. In nucleotides, the CDR3 is TGTGCCTGGAGTGCACCCGGGGTGTCTTTCACTGAAGCTTTCTTT. It specifies CAWSAPGVSFTEAFF.

V gene TRBV7-9 combines with J gene TRBJ1-6; 8 bases align to TRBD1. The CDR3 has 15 amino acids. V lost 5 bases, J lost 8 bases, and 8 bases stayed unmatched. Germline loops: CDR1 SEHNR, CDR2 FQNEAQ (reference sequence). The CDR3, as DNA: TGTGCCAGCAGCCACACGGACAGGGCGGATTCACCCCTCCACTTT. It yields the protein CASSHTDRADSPLHF.

CDR3 nucleotides: TGTGCCAGCAGCTTAGCGGAGGCAGATACGCAGTATTTT. Translation gives CASSLAEADTQYF. This chain joins TRBV7-9 and TRBJ2-3; TRBD2 is a possible D gene (5 bases). CDR3 length equals 13 residues. The V gene lost 0 bases and the J gene lost 4 bases, with 5 bases spanning the gap. Germline CDR1 reads SEHNR; CDR2 reads FQNEAQ (reference sequence).

This sequence joins TRBV9 and TRBJ1-4; D is uncertain. Germline values: CDR1 SGDLS, CDR2 YYNGEE. This CDR3 has 13 amino acids. Trimming left V 0 bases short and J 10 bases short, with 10 bases between. CDR3 sequence reads: CASSVGQVGKLFF. CDR3 nucleotides: TGTGCCAGCAGCGTAGGTCAGGTCGGAAAACTGTTTTTT.

The chain uses TRBV18 and TRBJ2-3; no definite D call. CDR1 is KGHSH and CDR2 is LQKENI in the germline V gene. The V and J ends lost 2 bases and 6 bases respectively, with 12 bases between them. The CDR3 extends over 14 amino acids. The CDR3, as DNA: TGTGCCAGCTCACCAATGGGAACCGGGGATACGCAGTATTTT. The encoded protein is CASSPMGTGDTQYF.

The chain links TRBV28 to TRBJ2-7, with D perhaps given as TRBD1 or TRBD2 (5 bases each). Germline V gene lookup returns CDR1 MDHEN and CDR2 SYDVKM. The germline V and J ends were trimmed by 8 bases and 0 bases, with 11 bases remaining between them. The CDR3 is 13 residues long. The DNA of the CDR3 is TGTGCCAGCCTGGGACGGTTCTCCTACGAGCAGTACTTC. Its translation is CASLGRFSYEQYF.